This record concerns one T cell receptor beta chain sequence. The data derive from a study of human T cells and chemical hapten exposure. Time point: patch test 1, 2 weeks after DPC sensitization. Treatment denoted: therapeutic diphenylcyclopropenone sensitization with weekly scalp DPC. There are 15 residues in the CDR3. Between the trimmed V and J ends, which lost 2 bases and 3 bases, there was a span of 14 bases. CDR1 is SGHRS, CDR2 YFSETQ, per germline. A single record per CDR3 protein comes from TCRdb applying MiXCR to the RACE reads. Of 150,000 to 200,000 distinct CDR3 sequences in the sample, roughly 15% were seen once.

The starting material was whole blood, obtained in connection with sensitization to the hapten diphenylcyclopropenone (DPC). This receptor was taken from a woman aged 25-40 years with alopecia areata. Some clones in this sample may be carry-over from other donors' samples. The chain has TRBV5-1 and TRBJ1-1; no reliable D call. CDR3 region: CASSLWTRGHTEAFF. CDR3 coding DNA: TGCGCCAGCAGCTTATGGACCCGAGGGCACACTGAAGCTTTCTTT. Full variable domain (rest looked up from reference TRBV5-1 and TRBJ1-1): KAGVTQTPRYLIKTRGQQVTLSCSPISGHRSVSWYQQTPGQGLQFLFEYFSETQRNKGNFPGRFSGRQFSNSRSEMNVSTLELGDSALYLCASSLWTRGHTEAFFGQGTRLTVV.